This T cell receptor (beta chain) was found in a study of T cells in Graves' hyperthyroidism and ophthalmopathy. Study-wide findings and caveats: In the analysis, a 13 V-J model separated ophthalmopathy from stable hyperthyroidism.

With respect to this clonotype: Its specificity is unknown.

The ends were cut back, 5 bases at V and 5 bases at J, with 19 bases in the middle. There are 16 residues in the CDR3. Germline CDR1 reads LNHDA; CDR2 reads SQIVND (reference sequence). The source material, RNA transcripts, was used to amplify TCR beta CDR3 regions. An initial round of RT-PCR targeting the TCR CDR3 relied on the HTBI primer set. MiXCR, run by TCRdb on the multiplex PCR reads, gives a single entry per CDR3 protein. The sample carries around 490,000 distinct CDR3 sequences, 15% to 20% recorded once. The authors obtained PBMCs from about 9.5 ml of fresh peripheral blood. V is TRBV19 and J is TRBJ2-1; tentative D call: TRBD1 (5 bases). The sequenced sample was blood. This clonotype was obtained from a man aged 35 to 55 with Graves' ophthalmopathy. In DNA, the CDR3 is TGTGCCAGTAGTGCCGGAGAGGCAGGGCGACACAATGAGCAGTTCTTC. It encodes CASSAGEAGRHNEQFF.